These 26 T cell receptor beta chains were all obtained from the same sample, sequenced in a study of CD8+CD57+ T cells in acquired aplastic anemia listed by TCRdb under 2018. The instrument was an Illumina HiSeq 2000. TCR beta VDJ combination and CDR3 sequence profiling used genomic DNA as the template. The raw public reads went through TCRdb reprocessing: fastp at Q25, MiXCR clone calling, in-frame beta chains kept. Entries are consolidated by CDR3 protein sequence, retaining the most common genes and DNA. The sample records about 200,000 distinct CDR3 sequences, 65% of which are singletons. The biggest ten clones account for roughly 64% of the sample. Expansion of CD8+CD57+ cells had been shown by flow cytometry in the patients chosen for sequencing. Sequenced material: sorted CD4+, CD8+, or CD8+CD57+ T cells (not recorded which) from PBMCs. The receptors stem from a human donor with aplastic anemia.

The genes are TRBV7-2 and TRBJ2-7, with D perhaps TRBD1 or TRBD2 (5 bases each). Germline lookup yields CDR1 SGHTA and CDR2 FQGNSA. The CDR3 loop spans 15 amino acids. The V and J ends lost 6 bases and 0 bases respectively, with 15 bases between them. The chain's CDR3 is CASRDRDGVSYEQYF. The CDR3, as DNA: TGTGCCAGCAGGGACCGGGACGGAGTCTCCTACGAGCAGTACTTC.

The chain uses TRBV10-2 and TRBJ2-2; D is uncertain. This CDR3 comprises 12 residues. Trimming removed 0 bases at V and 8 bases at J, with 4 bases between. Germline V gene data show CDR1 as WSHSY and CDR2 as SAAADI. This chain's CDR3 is CASSESSGELFF. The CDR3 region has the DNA TGCGCCAGCAGTGAGTCGAGTGGGGAGCTGTTTTTT.

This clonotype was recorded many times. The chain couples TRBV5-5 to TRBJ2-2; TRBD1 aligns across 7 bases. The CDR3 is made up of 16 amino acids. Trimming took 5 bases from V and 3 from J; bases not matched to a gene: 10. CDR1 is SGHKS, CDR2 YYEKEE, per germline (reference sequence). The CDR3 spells CASSSPGQVDTGELFF. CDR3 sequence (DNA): TGTGCCAGCAGTTCACCAGGACAGGTCGACACCGGGGAGCTGTTTTTT. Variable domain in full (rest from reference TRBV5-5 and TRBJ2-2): DAGVTQSPTHLIKTRGQQVTLRCSPISGHKSVSWYQQVLGQGPQFIFQYYEKEERGRGNFPDRFSARQFPNYSSELNVNALLLGDSALYLCASSSPGQVDTGELFFGEGSRLTVL.

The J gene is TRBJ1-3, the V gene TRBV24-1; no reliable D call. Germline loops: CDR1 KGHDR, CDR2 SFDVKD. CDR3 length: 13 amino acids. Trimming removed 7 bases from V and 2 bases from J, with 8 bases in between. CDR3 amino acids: CATRAGAGNTIYF. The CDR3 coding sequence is TGTGCCACCAGGGCCGGGGCTGGAAACACCATATATTTT.

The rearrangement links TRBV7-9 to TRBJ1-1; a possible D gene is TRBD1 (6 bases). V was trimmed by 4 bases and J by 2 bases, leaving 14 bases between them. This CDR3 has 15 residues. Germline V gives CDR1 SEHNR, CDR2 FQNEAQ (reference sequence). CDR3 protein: CASSSGGGGNTEAFF. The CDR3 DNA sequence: TGTGCCAGCAGCTCCGGGGGGGGCGGTAACACTGAAGCTTTCTTT.

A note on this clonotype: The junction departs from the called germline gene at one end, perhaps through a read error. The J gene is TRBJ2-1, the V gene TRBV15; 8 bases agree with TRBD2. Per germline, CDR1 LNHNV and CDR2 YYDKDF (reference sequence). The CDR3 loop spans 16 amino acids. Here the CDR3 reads CATSSSGTRGYNGQFF. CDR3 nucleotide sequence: TGTGCCACCAGCAGCTCCGGGACTAGAGGCTACAATGGGCAGTTCTTC.

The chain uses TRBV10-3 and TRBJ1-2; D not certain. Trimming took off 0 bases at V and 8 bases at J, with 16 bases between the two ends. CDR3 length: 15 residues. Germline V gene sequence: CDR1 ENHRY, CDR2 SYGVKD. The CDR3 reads CAISESTYAGSGYTF. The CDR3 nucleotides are TGTGCCATCAGTGAGTCGACGTACGCCGGATCGGGCTACACCTTC.

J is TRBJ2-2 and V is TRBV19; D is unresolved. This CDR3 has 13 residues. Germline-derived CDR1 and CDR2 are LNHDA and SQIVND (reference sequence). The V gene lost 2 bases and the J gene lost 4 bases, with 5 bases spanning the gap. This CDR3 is CASSISVTGELFF. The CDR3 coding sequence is TGTGCCAGTAGTATATCCGTCACCGGGGAGCTGTTTTTT. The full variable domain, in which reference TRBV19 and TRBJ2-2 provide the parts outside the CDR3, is DGGITQSPKYLFRKEGQNVTLSCEQNLNHDAMYWYRQDPGQGLRLIYYSQIVNDFQKGDIAEGYSVSREKKESFPLTVTSAQKNPTAFYLCASSISVTGELFFGEGSRLTVL.

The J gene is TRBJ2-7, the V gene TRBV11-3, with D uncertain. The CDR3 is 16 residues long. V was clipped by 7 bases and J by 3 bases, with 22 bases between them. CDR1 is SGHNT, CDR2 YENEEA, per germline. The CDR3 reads CASIGYDTRTFYEQYF. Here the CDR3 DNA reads TGTGCCAGCATCGGCTACGACACACGGACCTTCTACGAGCAGTACTTC.

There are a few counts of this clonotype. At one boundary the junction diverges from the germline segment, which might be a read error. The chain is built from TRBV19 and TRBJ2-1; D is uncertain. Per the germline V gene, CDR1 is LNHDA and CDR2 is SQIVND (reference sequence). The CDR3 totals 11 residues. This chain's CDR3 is CASSISRERFF. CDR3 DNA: TGTGCCAGTAGTATATCGCGAGAGCGGTTCTTC. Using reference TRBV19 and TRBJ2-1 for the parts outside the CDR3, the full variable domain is DGGITQSPKYLFRKEGQNVTLSCEQNLNHDAMYWYRQDPGQGLRLIYYSQIVNDFQKGDIAEGYSVSREKKESFPLTVTSAQKNPTAFYLCASSISRERFFGPGTRLTVL.

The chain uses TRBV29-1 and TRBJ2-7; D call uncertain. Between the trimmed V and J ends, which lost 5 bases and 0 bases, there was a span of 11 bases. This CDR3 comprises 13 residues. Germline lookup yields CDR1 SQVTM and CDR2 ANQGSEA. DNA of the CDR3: TGCAGCGTTATCGCCGCGAGCTCCTACGAGCAGTACTTC. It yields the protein CSVIAASSYEQYF.

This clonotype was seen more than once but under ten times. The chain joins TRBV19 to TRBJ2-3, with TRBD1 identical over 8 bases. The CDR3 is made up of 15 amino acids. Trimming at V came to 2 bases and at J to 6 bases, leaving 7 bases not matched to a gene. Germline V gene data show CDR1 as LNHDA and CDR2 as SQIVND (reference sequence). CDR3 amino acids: CASSIRQGAGDTQYF. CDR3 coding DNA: TGTGCCAGTAGTATACGTCAGGGGGCAGGGGATACGCAGTATTTT.

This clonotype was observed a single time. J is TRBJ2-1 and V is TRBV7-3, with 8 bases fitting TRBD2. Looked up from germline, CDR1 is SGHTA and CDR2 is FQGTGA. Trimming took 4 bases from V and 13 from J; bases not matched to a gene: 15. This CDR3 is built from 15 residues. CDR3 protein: CASSSLVPYSGDQFF. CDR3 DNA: TGTGCCAGCAGCTCCCTGGTCCCCTATAGCGGGGATCAGTTCTTC.

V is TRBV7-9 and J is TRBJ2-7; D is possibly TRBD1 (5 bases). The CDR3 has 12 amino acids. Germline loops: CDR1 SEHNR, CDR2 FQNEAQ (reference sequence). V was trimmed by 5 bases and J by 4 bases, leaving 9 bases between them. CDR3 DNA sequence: TGTGCCAGCAGCCCCAGGGCTTACGAGCAGTACTTC. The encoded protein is CASSPRAYEQYF.

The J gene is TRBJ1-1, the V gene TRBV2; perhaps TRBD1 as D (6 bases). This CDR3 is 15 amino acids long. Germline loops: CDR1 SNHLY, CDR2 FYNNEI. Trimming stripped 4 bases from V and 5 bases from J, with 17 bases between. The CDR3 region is CASSVNQGIGTEAFF. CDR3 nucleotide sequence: TGTGCCAGCAGTGTAAACCAGGGGATAGGGACTGAAGCTTTCTTT.

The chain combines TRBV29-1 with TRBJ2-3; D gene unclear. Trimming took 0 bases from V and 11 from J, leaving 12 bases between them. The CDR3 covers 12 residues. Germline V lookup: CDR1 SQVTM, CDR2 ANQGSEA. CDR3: CSVEDTGNEQYF. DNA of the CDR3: TGCAGCGTTGAAGATACGGGTAATGAGCAGTATTTT.

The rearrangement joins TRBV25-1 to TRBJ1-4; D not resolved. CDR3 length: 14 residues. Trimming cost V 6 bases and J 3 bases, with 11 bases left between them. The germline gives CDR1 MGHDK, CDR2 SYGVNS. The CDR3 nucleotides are TGTGCCAGCAGCCCGAGACTAGCTAATGAAAAACTGTTTTTT. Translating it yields CASSPRLANEKLFF.

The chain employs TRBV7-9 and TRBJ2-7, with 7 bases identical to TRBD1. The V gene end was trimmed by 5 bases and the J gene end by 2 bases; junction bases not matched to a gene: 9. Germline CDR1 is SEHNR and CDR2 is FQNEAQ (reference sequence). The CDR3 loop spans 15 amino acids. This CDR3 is CASSPSWDRAYEQYF. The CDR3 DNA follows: TGTGCCAGCAGCCCGTCCTGGGACAGAGCCTACGAGCAGTACTTC.

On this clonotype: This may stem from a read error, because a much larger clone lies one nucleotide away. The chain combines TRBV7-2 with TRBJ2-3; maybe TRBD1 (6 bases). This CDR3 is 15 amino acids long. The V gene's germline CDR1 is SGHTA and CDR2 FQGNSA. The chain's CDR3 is CAGRATGFNTDTQYF. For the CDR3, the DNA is TGTGCCGGCAGGGCGACAGGATTTAACACAGATACGCAGTATTTT. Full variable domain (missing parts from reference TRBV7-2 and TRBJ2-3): GAGVSQSPSNKVTEKGKDVELRCDPISGHTALYWYRQSLGQGLEFLIYFQGNSAPDKSGLPSDRFSAERTGGSVSTLTIQRTQQEDSAVYLCAGRATGFNTDTQYFGPGTRLTVL.

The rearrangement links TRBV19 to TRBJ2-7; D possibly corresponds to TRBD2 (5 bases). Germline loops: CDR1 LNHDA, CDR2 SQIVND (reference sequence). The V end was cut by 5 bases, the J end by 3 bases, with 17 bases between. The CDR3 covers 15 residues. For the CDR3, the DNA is TGTGCCAGTAGTCCCCGGACTGGGTGGATCTACGAGCAGTACTTC. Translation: CASSPRTGWIYEQYF.

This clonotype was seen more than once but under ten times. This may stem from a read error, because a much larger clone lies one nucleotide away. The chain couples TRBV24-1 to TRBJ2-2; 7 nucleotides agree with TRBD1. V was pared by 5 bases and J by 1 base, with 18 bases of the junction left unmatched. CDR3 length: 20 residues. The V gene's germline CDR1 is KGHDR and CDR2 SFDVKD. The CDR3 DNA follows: TGTGCCACCAGTGGGTGTGTATCAGGGGGAGAAAGTTGGAACACCGGGGAGCTGTTTTTT. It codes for CATSGCVSGGESWNTGELFF.

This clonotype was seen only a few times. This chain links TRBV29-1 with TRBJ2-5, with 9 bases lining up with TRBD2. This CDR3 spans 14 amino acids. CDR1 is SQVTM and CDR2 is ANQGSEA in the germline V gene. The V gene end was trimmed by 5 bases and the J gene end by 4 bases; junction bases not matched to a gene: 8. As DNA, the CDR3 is TGCAGCGTTAAGGCGGGGGGGGTGGGAGAGACCCAGTACTTC. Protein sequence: CSVKAGGVGETQYF.

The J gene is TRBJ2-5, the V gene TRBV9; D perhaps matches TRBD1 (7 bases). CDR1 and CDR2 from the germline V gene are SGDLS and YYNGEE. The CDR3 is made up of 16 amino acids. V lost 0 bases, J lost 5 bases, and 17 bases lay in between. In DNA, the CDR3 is TGTGCCAGCAGCGTAGGACAAGGGGGCGGGGTTGAGACCCAGTACTTC. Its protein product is CASSVGQGGGVETQYF. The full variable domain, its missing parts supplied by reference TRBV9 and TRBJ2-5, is DSGVTQTPKHLITATGQRVTLRCSPRSGDLSVYWYQQSLDQGLQFLIQYYNGEERAKGNILERFSAQQFPDLHSELNLSSLELGDSALYFCASSVGQGGGVETQYFGPGTRLLVL.

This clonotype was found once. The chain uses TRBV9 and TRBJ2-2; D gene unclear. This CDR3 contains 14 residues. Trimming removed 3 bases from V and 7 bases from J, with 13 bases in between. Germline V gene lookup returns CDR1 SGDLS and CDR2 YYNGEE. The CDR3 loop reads CASSGQEGIGELFF. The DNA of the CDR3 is TGTGCCAGCAGCGGCCAGGAAGGGATCGGGGAGCTGTTTTTT.

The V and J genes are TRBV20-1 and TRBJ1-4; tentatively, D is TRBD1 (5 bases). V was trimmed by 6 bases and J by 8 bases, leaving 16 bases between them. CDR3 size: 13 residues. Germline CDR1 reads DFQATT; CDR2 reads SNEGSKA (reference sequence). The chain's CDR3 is CSARGTLEEKLFF. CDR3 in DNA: TGCAGTGCCCGAGGGACTCTGGAGGAAAAACTGTTTTTT.

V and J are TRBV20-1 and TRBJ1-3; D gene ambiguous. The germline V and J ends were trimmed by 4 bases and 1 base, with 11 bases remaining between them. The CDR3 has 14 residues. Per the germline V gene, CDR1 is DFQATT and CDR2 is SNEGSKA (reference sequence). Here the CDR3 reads CSAMVDGSGNTIYF. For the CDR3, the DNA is TGCAGTGCTATGGTGGACGGATCTGGAAACACCATATATTTT.